These 20 T cell receptor beta chains were sequenced from one sample in a study of shared clonotypes between healthy human individuals. Profiled with immunoSEQ multiplex PCR; TCRdb holds only in-frame clones, not every one. Of around 500,000 clones in the sample, roughly 80% were seen once. The sample comprised PBMCs. These receptors originate from a middle-aged woman in good health. Some clones in this sample may be carry-over from other donors' samples.

The chain uses TRBV4-3 and TRBJ1-1; the D is unclear. The germline CDR1 and CDR2 sequences are LGHNA and YSLEER. This CDR3 spans 14 amino acids. The germline V and J ends were trimmed by 0 bases and 10 bases, with 15 bases remaining between them. The CDR3 reads CASSQDRPAPGAFF. In nucleotides, the CDR3 is TGCGCCAGCAGCCAAGATCGACCAGCCCCGGGAGCTTTCTTT.

The J gene is TRBJ2-5, the V gene TRBV10-3; D is uncertain. Trimming cost V 6 bases and J 2 bases, with 7 bases left between them. CDR3 size: 12 residues. Per the germline V gene, CDR1 is ENHRY and CDR2 is SYGVKD. The CDR3 protein is CAISDLQETQYF. CDR3 nucleotide sequence: TGTGCCATCAGCGACTTACAAGAGACCCAGTACTTC.

The chain links TRBV28 to TRBJ2-5, with TRBD1 as a possible D gene (6 bases). The length of the CDR3 is 17 residues. The V and J ends lost 5 bases and 3 bases respectively, with 22 bases between them. The V gene's germline CDR1 is MDHEN and CDR2 SYDVKM. As DNA, the CDR3 is TGTGCCAGCAGTCGCGTGTCCACAGGGTATTCTGAAGAGACCCAGTACTTC. Translated, it gives CASSRVSTGYSEETQYF.

In DNA form, the CDR3 reads TGTGCCTGGAGTGCGGGACTAGCGGAGAACAATGAGCAGTTCTTC. Protein product: CAWSAGLAENNEQFF. The chain joins TRBV30 to TRBJ2-1; 11 bases are a match to TRBD2. Germline lookup yields CDR1 GTSNPN and CDR2 SVGIG (reference sequence). The CDR3 runs to 15 residues. The junction had 4 bases not matched to a gene; V was cut back by 1 base and J by 5 bases.

This chain joins TRBV9 and TRBJ1-2; D remains unclear. This CDR3 is 15 amino acids long. CDR1 is SGDLS, CDR2 YYNGEE, per germline. With 0 bases removed from V and 4 bases from J, the gap between germline ends came to 13 bases. CDR3 bases: TGTGCCAGCAGCGTAGAAGGAGGGAAGTCCTATGGCTACACCTTC. Its translation is CASSVEGGKSYGYTF.

The rearrangement joins TRBV7-9 to TRBJ1-2; tentatively, D is TRBD1 (6 bases). Trimming took off 4 bases at V and 8 bases at J, with 14 bases between the two ends. Germline V gene lookup returns CDR1 SEHNR and CDR2 FQNEAQ (reference sequence). There are 13 residues in the CDR3. The CDR3 loop reads CASSSLRQGGYTF. In DNA form, the CDR3 reads TGTGCCAGCAGCTCCCTCCGGCAGGGGGGCTACACCTTC.

DNA for the CDR3: TGTGCCAGCAGCTTGGACAGTTATGAAAAACTGTTTTTT. Encoded protein: CASSLDSYEKLFF. The chain joins TRBV7-9 to TRBJ1-4; a possible D gene is TRBD1 (6 bases). With 3 bases removed from V and 6 bases from J, the gap between germline ends came to 8 bases. Germline V gene lookup returns CDR1 SEHNR and CDR2 FQNEAQ (reference sequence). This CDR3 region has 13 residues.

About this clone itself: With a much larger clone just one base away, this may be a read error. Other DNA sequences of this sample code for an identical CDR3. V is TRBV15 and J is TRBJ2-7, with D possibly TRBD2 on 5 matching bases. V lost 1 base, J lost 2 bases, and 12 bases lay in between. The CDR3 sequence is 15 residues long. Germline V gene sequence: CDR1 LNHNV, CDR2 YYDKDF (reference sequence). CDR3 sequence: CATSRVGGRAYEQYF. The CDR3 region has the DNA TGTGCCACCAGCAGAGTTGGCGGGCGGGCCTACGAGCAGTACTTC.

The rearrangement links TRBV28 to TRBJ2-5; D gene ambiguous. This CDR3 spans 16 amino acids. V lost 4 bases and J 2 bases, leaving 17 bases between the germline ends. Germline loops: CDR1 MDHEN, CDR2 SYDVKM. CDR3 sequence reads: CASSSGFSPLQETQYF. The CDR3 DNA sequence: TGTGCCAGCAGTTCTGGCTTTTCTCCCTTACAAGAGACCCAGTACTTC.

This clone was recorded a few times. The rearrangement links TRBV10-1 to TRBJ1-1; D not resolved. Trimming took off 6 bases at V and 0 bases at J, with 8 bases between the two ends. This CDR3 region has 13 residues. From germline, CDR1 is WNHNN and CDR2 SYGVQD (reference sequence). In DNA form, the CDR3 reads TGCGCCAGCAGCGTGGGTCTGAACACTGAAGCTTTCTTT. As protein: CASSVGLNTEAFF.

This clone was seen only once. This rearrangement joins TRBV4-3 to TRBJ2-7; D is ambiguous. This CDR3 has 15 residues. Looked up from germline, CDR1 is LGHNA and CDR2 is YSLEER. Trimming pared 1 base from V and 5 bases from J, leaving 15 bases between. For the CDR3, the DNA is TGCGCCAGCAGCCAAGGTTCATTGGCAGGCGACGAGCAGTACTTC. This translates into CASSQGSLAGDEQYF.

This sequence joins TRBV6-1 and TRBJ2-4; D is unresolved. V was trimmed by 7 bases and J by 5 bases, leaving 18 bases between them. The germline V gene encodes CDR1 MNHNS and CDR2 SASEGT. There are 15 residues in the CDR3. CDR3 sequence (DNA): TGTGCCAGCACGGTTGATTTCCACCCCCAAAACATTCAGTACTTC. Translation: CASTVDFHPQNIQYF.

For the CDR3, the DNA is TGTGCTGCTAAGGTCGCTAGCGGGTACAATGAGCAGTTCTTC. Its protein product is CAAKVASGYNEQFF. The V and J genes are TRBV2 and TRBJ2-1; 8 nucleotides line up with TRBD2. The germline V gene has CDR1 SNHLY and CDR2 FYNNEI. The CDR3 is made up of 14 amino acids.

On this clone itself: Given a far larger clone just one base away, this is likely a sequencing read error. This specimen includes other DNA sequences encoding the same CDR3. V is TRBV5-1 and J is TRBJ1-2, with D possibly matching TRBD1 (6 bases). CDR1 and CDR2 (germline): SGHRS, YFSETQ. V was shortened by 5 bases and J by 4 bases, with 15 bases between the two germline ends. The CDR3 loop spans 14 amino acids. This CDR3 is CASSLTGFSYGYTF. The CDR3 bases are TGCGCCAGCAGTTTGACAGGCTTCTCCTATGGCTACACCTTC.

A note on this clone: This sequence is one base from a far larger clone and is likely a read error. V usage is TRBV4-3 and J usage is TRBJ1-1, with D perhaps TRBD1 (6 bases). Looked up from germline, CDR1 is LGHNA and CDR2 is YSLEER. This CDR3 has 15 residues. CDR3 amino acids: CASSQDNRAGTQAFF. In nucleotides, the CDR3 is TGCGCCAGCAGCCAAGATAACAGGGCAGGCACTCAAGCTTTCTTT.

V is TRBV7-2 and J is TRBJ2-5; D may correspond to TRBD1 or TRBD2 (5 bases each). The CDR3 is 15 amino acids. The germline CDR1 and CDR2 sequences are SGHTA and FQGNSA. V was pared by 4 bases and J by 5 bases, with 17 bases between. The CDR3 DNA reads TGTGCCAGCAGCTCGGGACCCGACGCCCGGGAGACCCAGTACTTC. Residues: CASSSGPDARETQYF.

This clone occurred many times. The sample holds other DNA sequences that translate to the same CDR3. The V gene is TRBV27, the J gene TRBJ1-3; TRBD1 agrees at 7 bases. The germline V gene encodes CDR1 MNHEY and CDR2 SMNVEV (reference sequence). The ends lost 5 bases at V and 3 bases at J; junction bases unmatched: 4. The CDR3 has 14 residues. The DNA of the CDR3 is TGTGCCAGCAGTCGGACAGGCATTGGAAACACCATATATTTT. It yields the protein CASSRTGIGNTIYF.

The V gene is TRBV27, the J gene TRBJ2-7, with D perhaps TRBD2 (10 bases). Deletions cut 5 bases from V and 4 bases from J, with 30 bases between. Per germline, CDR1 MNHEY and CDR2 SMNVEV (reference sequence). This CDR3 spans 19 amino acids. CDR3 nucleotide sequence: TGTGCCAGCAGTCCCCGGGACAGGGAGGCTAGCGGGAGAAGTTACGAGCAGTACTTC. Amino acid sequence: CASSPRDREASGRSYEQYF.

This rearrangement joins TRBV30 to TRBJ2-2; TRBD1 agrees at 9 bases. Trimming at V came to 4 bases and at J to 4 bases, leaving 10 bases not matched to a gene. The CDR3 consists of 16 residues. The V gene's germline CDR1 is GTSNPN and CDR2 SVGIG (reference sequence). The CDR3 sequence: CAWTRPGQGGTGELFF. The CDR3 nucleotides read TGTGCCTGGACGAGGCCGGGACAGGGTGGCACCGGGGAGCTGTTTTTT.

The rearrangement joins TRBV5-4 to TRBJ2-3; D remains unclear. The V end lost 0 bases, the J end lost 4 bases, and 12 bases lay between the germline ends. CDR3 length: 15 amino acids. Germline-derived CDR1 and CDR2 are SGHNT and YYREEE (reference sequence). CDR3 DNA: TGTGCCAGCAGCTTGGACGTGGTAAGGGCAGATACGCAGTATTTT. Encoded protein: CASSLDVVRADTQYF. The full variable domain, completed using reference TRBV5-4 and TRBJ2-3, is ETGVTQSPTHLIKTRGQQVTLRCSSQSGHNTVSWYQQALGQGPQFIFQYYREEENGRGNFPPRFSGLQFPNYSSELNVNALELDDSALYLCASSLDVVRADTQYFGPGTRLTVL.